This T cell receptor (beta chain) was documented in a study of T cells in Graves' hyperthyroidism and ophthalmopathy. Study-level results: Most thyroid clonotypes expanded above 0.001 appeared in blood too. With a median lead of roughly 6.8 months before onset, the model predicted ophthalmopathy.

With regard to this clonotype: The antigen remains undetermined.

V dropped 3 bases and J dropped 0; count of bases not matched to a gene: 19. The CDR3 runs to 21 residues. Per the germline V gene, CDR1 is LNHNV and CDR2 is YYDKDF (reference sequence). Diagnoses used clinical symptoms, serum thyroxine and TRAb, thyroid ultrasound and orbital computed tomography. What was amplified from RNA transcripts were TCR beta CDR3 regions. The HTBI set primed first-round TCR CDR3 RT-PCR. TCRdb reanalysed the multiplex PCR reads using MiXCR and keeps one entry per CDR3 protein. The repertoire holds about 640,000 distinct CDR3 sequences, roughly 20% seen once, with under 35% in the top ten.

The receptor was derived from a man aged 30 to 45 with Graves' ophthalmopathy. The sequencing input was blood. The chain recombines TRBV15 with TRBJ2-7; 11 nucleotides line up with TRBD1. This CDR3 is CATSSTTRPGQGVASSYEQYF. The CDR3 DNA reads TGTGCCACCAGCAGCACTACAAGACCGGGACAGGGGGTTGCTAGCTCCTACGAGCAGTACTTC.